These 18 T cell receptor beta chains share one sample of origin, sequenced in a study of blood T cell repertoires in COVID-19. Sequencing used immunoSEQ multiplex PCR; TCRdb keeps in-frame clones, though not all of them. The sample includes 55,000 to 70,000 clones, about 90% of them seen just once. The sequenced sample consisted of peripheral blood. The receptor set was obtained from a woman aged 45-59 years with COVID-19, enrolled during active disease.

A single count supports this clone. This chain joins TRBV18 and TRBJ2-1, with 9 bases identical to TRBD1. The trim removed 4 bases at V and 7 bases at J, leaving 11 bases unmatched. CDR1 is KGHSH and CDR2 is LQKENI in the germline V gene. The CDR3 is 16 amino acids. The CDR3 sequence: CASSLRSGQGWNEQFF. CDR3 DNA: TGTGCCAGCTCACTCCGATCGGGACAGGGATGGAATGAGCAGTTCTTC.

This clone has only one observation. The chain has TRBV30 and TRBJ1-5, with D hard to call. V lost 3 bases and J lost 1, with 10 bases in between. The CDR3 runs to 14 residues. CDR1 is GTSNPN, CDR2 SVGIG, per germline (reference sequence). In DNA form, the CDR3 reads TGTGCCTGGAGCGGAGGGATAAGCAATCAGCCCCAGCATTTT. Translating gives CAWSGGISNQPQHF.

J is TRBJ1-3 and V is TRBV9, with D hard to call. Germline CDR1 reads SGDLS; CDR2 reads YYNGEE. The V end was cut by 0 bases, the J end by 3 bases, with 19 bases between. The length of the CDR3 is 18 residues. For the CDR3, the DNA is TGTGCCAGCAGCGTAGCTCCCCCAGTGCCCGGACTTGGAAACACCATATATTTT. It translates to CASSVAPPVPGLGNTIYF.

This chain uses TRBV7-6 with TRBJ1-4; possibly TRBD1 for D (5 bases). This CDR3 has 19 amino acids. Trimming pared 4 bases from V and 8 bases from J, leaving 29 bases between. The germline gives CDR1 SGHVS, CDR2 FNYEAQ. CDR3 sequence (DNA): TGTGCCAGCAGCTGGTTAGTCGGCAGGGTATCGGGCGTTAGAGAAAAACTGTTTTTT. This codes for CASSWLVGRVSGVREKLFF. Based on the CDR3 plus reference TRBV7-6 and TRBJ1-4, the full variable domain is GAGVSQSPRYKVTKRGQDVALRCDPISGHVSLYWYRQALGQGPEFLTYFNYEAQQDKSGLPNDRFSAERPEGSISTLTIQRTEQRDSAMYRCASSWLVGRVSGVREKLFFGSGTQLSVL.

This chain connects TRBV9 to TRBJ1-2; D is ambiguous. Deletions cut 3 bases from V and 8 bases from J, with 14 bases between. Germline CDR1 SGDLS, CDR2 YYNGEE. CDR3 length: 13 amino acids. CDR3 region: CASSARAGSGYTF. DNA for the CDR3: TGTGCCAGCAGCGCTCGGGCGGGAAGCGGCTACACCTTC. The variable domain in full, completed from reference TRBV9 and TRBJ1-2, reads DSGVTQTPKHLITATGQRVTLRCSPRSGDLSVYWYQQSLDQGLQFLIQYYNGEERAKGNILERFSAQQFPDLHSELNLSSLELGDSALYFCASSARAGSGYTFGSGTRLTVV.

The rearrangement uses TRBV7-2 and TRBJ1-5; weak D call: TRBD1 (6 bases). The CDR3 is made up of 16 amino acids. Trimming removed 2 bases from V and 1 base from J, with 12 bases in between. Looked up from germline, CDR1 is SGHTA and CDR2 is FQGNSA. The chain's CDR3 is CASSLRTGLSNQPQHF. The CDR3 DNA reads as TGTGCCAGCAGCTTACGTACAGGGCTCAGCAATCAGCCCCAGCATTTT.

The chain uses TRBV5-4 and TRBJ2-3; 7 bases match TRBD1. CDR1 and CDR2 (germline): SGHNT, YYREEE (reference sequence). The CDR3 is 15 amino acids. V lost 5 bases, J lost 6 bases, and 12 bases stayed unmatched. Here the CDR3 reads CASRYGTVGSDTQYF. As DNA, the CDR3 is TGTGCCAGCAGATATGGGACAGTTGGGTCGGATACGCAGTATTTT.

V usage is TRBV30 and J usage is TRBJ1-2; D is perhaps TRBD1 (5 bases). CDR1 and CDR2 from the germline V gene are GTSNPN and SVGIG (reference sequence). The germline V and J ends were trimmed by 4 bases and 7 bases, with 13 bases remaining between them. CDR3 size: 12 residues. The CDR3 region has the DNA TGTGCCTGGACCCTAGGGGCCTTTGGCTACACCTTC. Amino acids: CAWTLGAFGYTF. The full variable domain, completed using reference TRBV30 and TRBJ1-2, is SQTIHQWPATLVQPVGSPLSLECTVEGTSNPNLYWYRQAAGRGLQLLFYSVGIGQISSEVPQNLSASRPQDRQFILSSKKLLLSDSGFYLCAWTLGAFGYTFGSGTRLTVV.

This chain joins TRBV28 and TRBJ1-3; D unresolved. The V end lost 6 bases, the J end lost 0 bases, and 15 bases lay between the germline ends. Germline lookup yields CDR1 MDHEN and CDR2 SYDVKM. The CDR3 is made up of 16 amino acids. CDR3 amino acids: CASRGTEGFSGNTIYF. In DNA, the CDR3 is TGTGCCAGCAGAGGAACCGAGGGATTCTCTGGAAACACCATATATTTT. Variable domain in full (rest from reference TRBV28 and TRBJ1-3): DVKVTQSSRYLVKRTGEKVFLECVQDMDHENMFWYRQDPGLGLRLIYFSYDVKMKEKGDIPEGYSVSREKKERFSLILESASTNQTSMYLCASRGTEGFSGNTIYFGEGSWLTVV.

The chain is built from TRBV14 and TRBJ1-1; 7 bases map to TRBD1. This CDR3 is built from 15 residues. V dropped 4 bases and J dropped 2; count of bases not matched to a gene: 7. In germline, CDR1 is SGHDN, CDR2 FVKESK. This chain's CDR3 is CASSPRRTGNTEAFF. CDR3 DNA: TGTGCCAGCAGCCCCAGGAGGACAGGAAACACTGAAGCTTTCTTT. Combining the CDR3 with reference TRBV14 and TRBJ1-1 gives the whole variable domain EAGVTQFPSHSVIEKGQTVTLRCDPISGHDNLYWYRRVMGKEIKFLLHFVKESKQDESGMPNNRFLAERTGGTYSTLKVQPAELEDSGVYFCASSPRRTGNTEAFFGQGTRLTVV.

V usage is TRBV10-3 and J usage is TRBJ1-3, with D uncertain. The V end was cut by 3 bases, the J end by 0 bases, with 15 bases between. CDR1 is ENHRY, CDR2 SYGVKD, per germline. The CDR3 has 17 residues. This CDR3 reads CAISDSAAAHSGNTIYF. For the CDR3, the DNA is TGTGCCATCAGTGATTCCGCGGCCGCCCACTCTGGAAACACCATATATTTT.

This clone appeared a few times. The gene calls are TRBV6-4 and TRBJ1-1; D call uncertain. The V gene lost 2 bases and the J gene lost 0 bases, with 10 bases spanning the gap. Germline V lookup: CDR1 MRHNA, CDR2 SNTAGT. The CDR3 has 15 amino acids. The CDR3 sequence: CASSDKEDLNTEAFF. In nucleotides, the CDR3 is TGTGCCAGCAGTGACAAAGAGGACTTGAACACTGAAGCTTTCTTT.

The chain combines TRBV6-5 with TRBJ2-1; possible D gene TRBD1, 6 bases. Germline CDR1 and CDR2: MNHEY and SVGAGI. Between the trimmed V and J ends, which lost 3 bases and 9 bases, there was a span of 12 bases. The CDR3 is 13 residues long. This CDR3 is CASSYTQGFEQFF. As DNA, the CDR3 is TGTGCCAGCAGTTATACACAGGGATTTGAGCAGTTCTTC.

This clone was counted between two and nine times. DNA for the CDR3: TGTGCCAGCAGCCACGGGGGTACCGGGGAGCTGTTTTTT. Its protein product is CASSHGGTGELFF. The chain links TRBV7-9 to TRBJ2-2; TRBD2 is a possible D gene (6 bases). CDR1 and CDR2 (germline): SEHNR, FQNEAQ (reference sequence). Trimming removed 5 bases from V and 5 bases from J, with 9 bases in between. This CDR3 has 13 amino acids.

This clone was observed a handful of times. V and J are TRBV6-2 or TRBV6-3 and TRBJ2-7, with 7 bases identical to TRBD1. With V trimmed by 6 bases and J by 6 bases, 11 bases remained unmatched. The CDR3 has 14 residues. Germline V gene lookup returns CDR1 MNHEY and CDR2 SVGEGT. CDR3 amino acids: CASSHIARQGEQYF. For the CDR3, the DNA is TGTGCCAGCAGCCACATTGCCCGACAGGGCGAGCAGTACTTC.

The rearrangement joins TRBV19 to TRBJ2-3; D call uncertain. The CDR3 covers 14 residues. Trimming left V 5 bases short and J 1 base short, with 10 bases between. Germline values: CDR1 LNHDA, CDR2 SQIVND (reference sequence). The CDR3 protein is CASSPSPGTDTQYF. The CDR3 coding sequence is TGTGCCAGTAGTCCGAGCCCGGGCACAGATACGCAGTATTTT. Supplemented by reference TRBV19 and TRBJ2-3, the full variable domain reads DGGITQSPKYLFRKEGQNVTLSCEQNLNHDAMYWYRQDPGQGLRLIYYSQIVNDFQKGDIAEGYSVSREKKESFPLTVTSAQKNPTAFYLCASSPSPGTDTQYFGPGTRLTVL.

The CDR3 sequence is CASSLEGQGNPGPLHF. The CDR3 DNA reads as TGCGCCAGCAGCTTGGAGGGACAGGGGAACCCAGGACCCCTCCACTTT. V gene TRBV5-1 combines with J gene TRBJ1-6; 10 nucleotides align to TRBD1. V shed 0 bases and J 12 bases; nucleotides not matched to a gene: 9. This CDR3 is built from 16 residues. Germline V lookup: CDR1 SGHRS, CDR2 YFSETQ.

The chain links TRBV3-1 (or the pseudogene TRBV3-2) to TRBJ2-3; D might be TRBD1 (6 bases). Trimming left V 2 bases short and J 3 bases short, with 15 bases between. Germline V lookup: CDR1 LGHDT, CDR2 YNNKEL (reference sequence). This CDR3 has 16 amino acids. As DNA, the CDR3 is TGTGCCAGCAGCCAATACAGGGAGACGGGAACAGATACGCAGTATTTT. As protein: CASSQYRETGTDTQYF.